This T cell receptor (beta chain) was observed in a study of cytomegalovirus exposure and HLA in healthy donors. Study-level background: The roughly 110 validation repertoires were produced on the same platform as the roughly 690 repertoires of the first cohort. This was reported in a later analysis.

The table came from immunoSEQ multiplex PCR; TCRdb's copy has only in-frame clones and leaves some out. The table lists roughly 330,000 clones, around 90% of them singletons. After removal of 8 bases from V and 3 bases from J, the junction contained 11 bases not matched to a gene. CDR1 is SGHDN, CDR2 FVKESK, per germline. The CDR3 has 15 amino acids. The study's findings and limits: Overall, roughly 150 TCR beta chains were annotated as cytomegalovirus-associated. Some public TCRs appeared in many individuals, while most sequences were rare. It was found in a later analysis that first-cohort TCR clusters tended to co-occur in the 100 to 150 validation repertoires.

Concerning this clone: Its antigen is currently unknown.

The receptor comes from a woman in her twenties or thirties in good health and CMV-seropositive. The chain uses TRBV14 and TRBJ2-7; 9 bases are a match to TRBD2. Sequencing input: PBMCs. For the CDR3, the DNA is TGTGCCAGCTCCACAGCGGGGGGCCCGAGCTACGAGCAGTACTTC. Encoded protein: CASSTAGGPSYEQYF.